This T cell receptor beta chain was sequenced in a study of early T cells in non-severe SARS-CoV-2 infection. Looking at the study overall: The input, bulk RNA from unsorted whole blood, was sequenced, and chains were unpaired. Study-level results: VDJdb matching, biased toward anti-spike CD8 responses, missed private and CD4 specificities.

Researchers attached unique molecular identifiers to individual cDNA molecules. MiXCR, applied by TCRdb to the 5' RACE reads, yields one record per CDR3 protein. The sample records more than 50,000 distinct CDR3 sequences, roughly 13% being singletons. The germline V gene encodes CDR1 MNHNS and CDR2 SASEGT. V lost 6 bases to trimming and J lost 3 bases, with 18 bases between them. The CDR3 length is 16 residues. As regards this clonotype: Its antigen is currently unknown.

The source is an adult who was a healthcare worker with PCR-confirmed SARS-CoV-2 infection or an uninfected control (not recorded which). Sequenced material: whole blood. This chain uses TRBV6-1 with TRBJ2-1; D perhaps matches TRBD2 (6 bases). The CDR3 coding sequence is TGTGCCAGCAGAACGAGGACTGGGACTTTCTACAATGAGCAGTTCTTC. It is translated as CASRTRTGTFYNEQFF.